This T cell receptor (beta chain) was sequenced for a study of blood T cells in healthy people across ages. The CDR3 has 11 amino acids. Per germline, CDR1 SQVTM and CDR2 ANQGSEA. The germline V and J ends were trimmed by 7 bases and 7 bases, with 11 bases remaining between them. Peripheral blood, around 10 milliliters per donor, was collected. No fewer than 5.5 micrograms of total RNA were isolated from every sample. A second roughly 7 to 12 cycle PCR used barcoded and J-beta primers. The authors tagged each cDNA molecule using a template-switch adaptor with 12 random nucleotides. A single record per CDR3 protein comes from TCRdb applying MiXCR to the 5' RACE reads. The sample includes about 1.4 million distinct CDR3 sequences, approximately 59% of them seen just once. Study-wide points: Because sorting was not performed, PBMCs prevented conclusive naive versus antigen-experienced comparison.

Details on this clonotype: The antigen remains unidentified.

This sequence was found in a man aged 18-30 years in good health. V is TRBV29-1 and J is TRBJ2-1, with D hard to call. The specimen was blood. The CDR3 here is CSGTRRNEQFF. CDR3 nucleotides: TGCAGCGGCACTCGACGGAATGAGCAGTTCTTC.